One and the same sample provided the 24 T cell receptor beta chains below, sequenced in a study of control samples from healthy donors and cancer patients. Clones were sequenced by immunoSEQ multiplex PCR, and TCRdb holds only the in-frame ones, with some missing. The sample has 150,000 to 200,000 clones; approximately 90% are singletons. The specimen sequenced was blood. The source of these receptors is a man aged 25-45 years in good health.

The J gene is TRBJ1-4, the V gene TRBV6-4, with D uncertain. The V gene's germline CDR1 is MRHNA and CDR2 SNTAGT. Between the trimmed V and J ends, which lost 4 bases and 10 bases, there was a span of 13 bases. The CDR3 has 13 residues. CDR3 DNA sequence: TGTGCCAGCAGTGCCGATCGGGGTGGAAAACTGTTTTTT. The encoded protein is CASSADRGGKLFF.

This clone appeared a single time. No DNA is shown, since the ends of the CDR3 on it are uncertain; the CDR3 is the one TCRdb lists. V is TRBV27 and J is TRBJ2-1; the D segment call TRBD1 is taken from the table without a DNA check. The CDR3 spans 14 amino acids, including both terminal residues. Germline values: CDR1 MNHEY, CDR2 SMNVEV (reference sequence). This CDR3 reads CASSPSSGQGEQFF.

V usage is TRBV10-3 and J usage is TRBJ2-6; 9 bases match TRBD1. V lost 5 bases, J lost 4 bases, and 9 bases stayed unmatched. Germline CDR1 reads ENHRY; CDR2 reads SYGVKD. The CDR3 length is 17 residues. The CDR3 DNA sequence: TGTGCCATCAGTAGACCGGGACAGGGTTACGGGGCCAACGTCCTGACTTTC. Translated, it gives CAISRPGQGYGANVLTF.

The V call is TRBV6-1, the J call TRBJ1-5, with 7 nucleotides matching TRBD1. CDR1 and CDR2 from the germline V gene are MNHNS and SASEGT. V shed 3 bases and J 3 bases; nucleotides not matched to a gene: 5. This CDR3 spans 15 amino acids. The CDR3 region is CASSEVGQHNQPQHF. CDR3 coding DNA: TGTGCCAGCAGTGAGGTGGGACAGCACAATCAGCCCCAGCATTTT.

The V and J genes are TRBV12-3 or TRBV12-4 and TRBJ2-4; 8 bases match TRBD2. The CDR3 consists of 12 residues. The V gene end was trimmed by 6 bases and the J gene end by 7 bases; junction bases not matched to a gene: 2. In DNA form, the CDR3 reads TGTGCCAGCAGGCGGGGGGACAACATTCAGTACTTC. Translation gives CASRRGDNIQYF.

The chain joins TRBV6-5 to TRBJ2-3; D perhaps matches TRBD2 (5 bases). Germline loops: CDR1 MNHEY, CDR2 SVGAGI. V shed 6 bases and J shed 8 bases, with 21 bases lying between them. The CDR3 has 15 residues. The chain's CDR3 is CASSSADRGWGTQYF. The CDR3 DNA follows: TGTGCCAGCAGCTCGGCCGACCGAGGGTGGGGTACGCAGTATTTT.

On this clone itself: Sequence at one end of the junction differs from germline and may be a read error. The CDR3 bases are TGTGCCAGCAGGAGGGTGGACTCCAATAATTCACCCCTCCACTTT. The encoded protein is CASRRVDSNNSPLHF. The rearrangement joins TRBV6-5 to TRBJ1-6; D remains unclear. The CDR3 runs 15 residues. In germline, CDR1 is MNHEY, CDR2 SVGAGI.

V usage is TRBV5-1 and J usage is TRBJ2-7; D tentatively reads TRBD1 or TRBD2 (5 bases each). This CDR3 has 14 residues. V was shortened by 7 bases and J by 3 bases, with 17 bases between the two germline ends. Germline values: CDR1 SGHRS, CDR2 YFSETQ. CDR3 bases: TGCGCCAGCTCCCCCGGGACCGAGAGCTACGAGCAGTACTTC. The encoded protein is CASSPGTESYEQYF.

The chain combines TRBV28 with TRBJ1-6, with 8 bases lining up with TRBD1. The CDR3 is 15 amino acids. The V and J ends lost 3 bases and 6 bases, in that order; junction bases with no gene match: 4. Germline CDR1 is MDHEN and CDR2 is SYDVKM. The CDR3 DNA is TGTGCCAGCAGTTTGGGTGACAGGGGTAATTCACCCCTCCACTTT. This translates into CASSLGDRGNSPLHF.

Details on this clone: Other DNA sequences from this sample encode an identical CDR3 as well. CDR3 in amino acids: CASSSGGETQYF. The CDR3 DNA sequence: TGTGCCAGCAGTTCAGGGGGAGAGACCCAGTACTTC. The V call is TRBV12-3 or TRBV12-4, the J call TRBJ2-5, with 7 positions matching TRBD1. The CDR3 runs to 12 residues. V was clipped by 4 bases and J by 4 bases; unmatched bases: 0.

The chain joins TRBV3-1 (or the pseudogene TRBV3-2) to TRBJ1-2; a possible D gene is TRBD1 (5 bases). V dropped 3 bases and J dropped 4 bases, with 24 bases sitting between them. Germline V gives CDR1 LGHDT, CDR2 YNNKEL (reference sequence). CDR3 size: 18 residues. CDR3 loop: CASSQLPLSGTDAYGYTF. CDR3 coding DNA: TGTGCCAGCAGCCAGCTCCCCCTATCCGGGACCGATGCCTATGGCTACACCTTC.

The chain employs TRBV30 and TRBJ1-4, with unresolved D. From germline, CDR1 is GTSNPN and CDR2 SVGIG (reference sequence). The CDR3 has 12 residues. V lost 3 bases and J lost 10, with 12 bases in between. The CDR3 nucleotides are TGTGCCTGGAGAGCCAGAAAGGGAAAACTGTTTTTT. This codes for CAWRARKGKLFF. Drawing the rest from reference TRBV30 and TRBJ1-4, the complete variable domain is SQTIHQWPATLVQPVGSPLSLECTVEGTSNPNLYWYRQAAGRGLQLLFYSVGIGQISSEVPQNLSASRPQDRQFILSSKKLLLSDSGFYLCAWRARKGKLFFGSGTQLSVL.

The CDR3 protein is CASSLGLAGGPGTGELFF. CDR3 nucleotide sequence: TGTGCCAGCAGTCTTGGACTAGCGGGGGGGCCGGGCACCGGGGAGCTGTTTTTT. The chain is built from TRBV2 and TRBJ2-2; 15 bases line up with TRBD2. The CDR3 length is 18 residues. After removal of 5 bases from V and 4 bases from J, the junction contained 8 bases not matched to a gene. CDR1 is SNHLY, CDR2 FYNNEI, per germline.

The V gene is TRBV29-1, the J gene TRBJ1-5; D perhaps matches TRBD1 (5 bases). Between the trimmed V and J ends, which lost 5 bases and 5 bases, there was a span of 13 bases. This CDR3 has 13 residues. Germline lookup yields CDR1 SQVTM and CDR2 ANQGSEA. As DNA, the CDR3 is TGCAGCGTTAGGGGTAGCTGGGATCAGCCCCAGCATTTT. This sequence encodes CSVRGSWDQPQHF.

This clone was recorded once. The rearrangement links TRBV7-2 to TRBJ1-6, with D unresolved. The CDR3 has 14 amino acids. CDR1 is SGHTA and CDR2 is FQGNSA in the germline V gene. V lost 1 base and J lost 7, with 8 bases in between. The CDR3 DNA reads TGTGCCAGCAGCTTAGAAGGGTCCAATTCACCCCTCCACTTT. This gives the protein CASSLEGSNSPLHF.

V is TRBV5-6 and J is TRBJ2-1; TRBD2 might be the D (5 bases). The V end was cut by 1 base, the J end by 9 bases, with 14 bases between. The CDR3 is 14 residues long. Germline V lookup: CDR1 SGHDT, CDR2 YYEEEE. The CDR3 sequence is CASSLLARLSEQFF. Written as DNA, the CDR3 is TGTGCCAGCAGCTTGCTAGCCCGCTTATCTGAGCAGTTCTTC.

This sequence joins TRBV3-1 (or the pseudogene TRBV3-2) and TRBJ2-2, with D uncertain. The ends were cut back, 3 bases at V and 6 bases at J, with 11 bases in the middle. The CDR3 runs to 14 residues. Germline assignment: CDR1 LGHDT and CDR2 YNNKEL (reference sequence). The CDR3: CASSQPPGAGELFF. The CDR3 DNA reads TGTGCCAGCAGCCAGCCCCCTGGGGCCGGGGAGCTGTTTTTT.

V and J are TRBV9 and TRBJ1-1; D not resolved. The germline V gene encodes CDR1 SGDLS and CDR2 YYNGEE. V lost 4 bases and J lost 4, with 11 bases in between. The CDR3 consists of 13 residues. CDR3 bases: TGTGCCAGCAGCCCGACATCCGGCACTGAAGCTTTCTTT. Protein: CASSPTSGTEAFF.

As to this clone: The sample carries other DNA sequences with the same CDR3. The chain links TRBV28 to TRBJ2-3; D is perhaps TRBD1 or TRBD2 (7 bases each). In germline, CDR1 is MDHEN, CDR2 SYDVKM. The CDR3 loop spans 15 amino acids. Trimming shortened V by 8 bases and J by 4 bases, and 19 bases separated the two germline ends. CDR3 nucleotide sequence: TGTGCCAGCTCCCGGGGGGACAGAGTGGCAGATACGCAGTATTTT. Translation: CASSRGDRVADTQYF.

This chain uses TRBV6-2 or TRBV6-3 with TRBJ2-7; D is possibly TRBD1 (6 bases). V lost 6 bases to trimming and J lost 3 bases, with 15 bases between them. The CDR3 is 14 amino acids. CDR1 and CDR2 (germline): MNHEY, SVGEGT. Here the CDR3 DNA reads TGTGCCAGCAGCAAATTACAGGGAAACTACGAGCAGTACTTC. It yields the protein CASSKLQGNYEQYF.

This chain links TRBV7-2 with TRBJ2-7; a weak D match, TRBD2 (6 bases). Germline CDR1 SGHTA, CDR2 FQGNSA. Trimming pared 0 bases from V and 1 base from J, leaving 10 bases between. The CDR3 runs 15 residues. CDR3 nucleotide sequence: TGTGCCAGCAGCTTAGCCCTAGCGCTTTCCTACGAGCAGTACTTC. Translated, it gives CASSLALALSYEQYF.

The rearrangement joins TRBV19 to TRBJ1-5, with 9 bases matching TRBD1. With V trimmed by 3 bases and J by 7 bases, 7 bases remained unmatched. This CDR3 contains 15 residues. The germline V gene has CDR1 LNHDA and CDR2 SQIVND (reference sequence). The CDR3 region has the DNA TGTGCCAGTAGTATGCCGGGACAGGGAGGACAGCCCCAGCATTTT. As protein: CASSMPGQGGQPQHF.

V is TRBV19 and J is TRBJ1-2; the D gene is possibly TRBD1 (5 bases). Germline CDR1 is LNHDA and CDR2 is SQIVND (reference sequence). Trimming took off 2 bases at V and 2 bases at J, with 12 bases between the two ends. The CDR3 loop spans 15 amino acids. The DNA for the CDR3 is TGTGCCAGTAGTATAAGGGGCAGGCCCAACTATGGCTACACCTTC. This codes for CASSIRGRPNYGYTF.

The chain links TRBV6-2 or TRBV6-3 to TRBJ2-5; TRBD2 agrees at 8 bases. J was trimmed by 2 bases and V by 0 bases; bases with no gene match: 8. Germline assignment: CDR1 MNHEY and CDR2 SVGEGT. There are 17 residues in the CDR3. DNA of the CDR3: TGTGCCAGCAGTTACTCGTTAACTAGCGGCATTCAAGAGACCCAGTACTTC. Its protein is CASSYSLTSGIQETQYF.